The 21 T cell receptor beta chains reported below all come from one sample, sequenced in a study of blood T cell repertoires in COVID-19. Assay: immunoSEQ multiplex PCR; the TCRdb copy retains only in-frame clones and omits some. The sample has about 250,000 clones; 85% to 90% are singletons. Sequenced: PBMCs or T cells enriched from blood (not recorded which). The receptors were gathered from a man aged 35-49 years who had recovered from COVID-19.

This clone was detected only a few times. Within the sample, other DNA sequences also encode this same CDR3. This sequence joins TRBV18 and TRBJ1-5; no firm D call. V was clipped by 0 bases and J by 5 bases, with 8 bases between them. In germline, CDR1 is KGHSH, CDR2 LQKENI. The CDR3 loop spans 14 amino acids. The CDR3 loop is CASSPPPGDQPQHF. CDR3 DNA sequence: TGTGCCAGCTCACCACCGCCGGGAGATCAGCCCCAGCATTTT.

Here the CDR3 reads CASTRGLAGSSSYNEQFF. The CDR3 DNA is TGTGCCAGTACCAGGGGACTAGCGGGGTCGAGCTCCTACAATGAGCAGTTCTTC. This sequence joins TRBV19 and TRBJ2-1, with TRBD2 matching over 13 bases. Germline CDR1 is LNHDA and CDR2 is SQIVND (reference sequence). The V and J ends lost 7 bases and 0 bases, in that order; junction bases with no gene match: 9. The CDR3 runs to 18 residues.

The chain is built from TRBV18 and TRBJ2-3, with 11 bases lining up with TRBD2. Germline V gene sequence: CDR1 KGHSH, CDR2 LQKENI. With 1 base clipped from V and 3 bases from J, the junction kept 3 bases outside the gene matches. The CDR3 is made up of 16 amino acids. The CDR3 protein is CASSPLAGGQTDTQYF. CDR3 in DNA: TGTGCCAGCTCACCACTAGCGGGGGGGCAAACAGATACGCAGTATTTT.

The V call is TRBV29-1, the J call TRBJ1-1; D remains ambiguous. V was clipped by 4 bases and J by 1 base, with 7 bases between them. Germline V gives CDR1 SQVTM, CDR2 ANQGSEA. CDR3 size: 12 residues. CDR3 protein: CSVAAGNTEAFF. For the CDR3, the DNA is TGCAGCGTTGCTGCGGGGAACACTGAAGCTTTCTTT.

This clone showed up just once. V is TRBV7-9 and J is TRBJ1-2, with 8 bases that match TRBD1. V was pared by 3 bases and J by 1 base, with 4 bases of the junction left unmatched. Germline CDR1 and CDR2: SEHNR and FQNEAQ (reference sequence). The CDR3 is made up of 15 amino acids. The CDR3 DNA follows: TGTGCCAGCAGCTTCGGACAGGGAGGTAACTATGGCTACACCTTC. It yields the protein CASSFGQGGNYGYTF. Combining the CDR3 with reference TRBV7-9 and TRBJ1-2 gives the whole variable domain DTGVSQNPRHKITKRGQNVTFRCDPISEHNRLYWYRQTLGQGPEFLTYFQNEAQLEKSRLLSDRFSAERPKGSFSTLEIQRTEQGDSAMYLCASSFGQGGNYGYTFGSGTRLTVV.

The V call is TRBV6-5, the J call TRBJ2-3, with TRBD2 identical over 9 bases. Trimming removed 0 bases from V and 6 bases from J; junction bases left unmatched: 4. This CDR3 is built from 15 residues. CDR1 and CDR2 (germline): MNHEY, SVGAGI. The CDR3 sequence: CASSYSRGGFDTQYF. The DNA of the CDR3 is TGTGCCAGCAGTTACTCGCGGGGGGGCTTTGATACGCAGTATTTT.

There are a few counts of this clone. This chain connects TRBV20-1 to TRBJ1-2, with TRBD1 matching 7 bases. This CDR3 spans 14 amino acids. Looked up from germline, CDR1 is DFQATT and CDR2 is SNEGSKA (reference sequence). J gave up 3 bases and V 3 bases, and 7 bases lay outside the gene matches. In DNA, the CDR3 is TGCAGTGCTAGTGACAGGACAGGCCACTATGGCTACACCTTC. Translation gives CSASDRTGHYGYTF.

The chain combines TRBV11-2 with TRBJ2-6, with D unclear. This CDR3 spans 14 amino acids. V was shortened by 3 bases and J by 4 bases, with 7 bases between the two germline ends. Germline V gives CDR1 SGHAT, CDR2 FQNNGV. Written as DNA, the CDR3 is TGTGCCAGCAGCTTTCTTCGGGGGGCCAACGTCCTGACTTTC. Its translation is CASSFLRGANVLTF.

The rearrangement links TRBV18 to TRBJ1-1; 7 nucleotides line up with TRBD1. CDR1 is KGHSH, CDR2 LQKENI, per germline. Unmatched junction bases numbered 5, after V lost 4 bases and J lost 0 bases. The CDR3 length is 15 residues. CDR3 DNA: TGTGCCAGCTCACGACGGACAGGATTGAACACTGAAGCTTTCTTT. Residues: CASSRRTGLNTEAFF.

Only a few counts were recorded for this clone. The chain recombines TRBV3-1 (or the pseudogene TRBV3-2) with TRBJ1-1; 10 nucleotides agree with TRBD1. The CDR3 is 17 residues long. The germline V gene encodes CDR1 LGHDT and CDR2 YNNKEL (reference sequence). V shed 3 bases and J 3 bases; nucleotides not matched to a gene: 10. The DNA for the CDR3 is TGTGCCAGCAGCCAGCTCGGGACAGGGGTGAGGCACACTGAAGCTTTCTTT. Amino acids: CASSQLGTGVRHTEAFF.

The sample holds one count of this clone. The CDR3 here is CAITGATYEQYF. For the CDR3, the DNA is TGTGCCATAACAGGGGCCACCTACGAGCAGTACTTC. J is TRBJ2-7 and V is TRBV6-5; 7 bases are shared with TRBD1. V trimming: 10 bases; J trimming: 2 bases; junction bases outside the gene matches: 5. The CDR3 totals 12 residues. CDR1 is MNHEY, CDR2 SVGAGI, per germline.

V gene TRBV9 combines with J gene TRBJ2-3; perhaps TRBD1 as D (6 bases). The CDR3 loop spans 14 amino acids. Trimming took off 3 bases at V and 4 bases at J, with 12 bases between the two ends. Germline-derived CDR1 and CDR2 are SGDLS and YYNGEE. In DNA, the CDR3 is TGTGCCAGCAGCGACCCCAACAGGGCAGATACGCAGTATTTT. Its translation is CASSDPNRADTQYF.

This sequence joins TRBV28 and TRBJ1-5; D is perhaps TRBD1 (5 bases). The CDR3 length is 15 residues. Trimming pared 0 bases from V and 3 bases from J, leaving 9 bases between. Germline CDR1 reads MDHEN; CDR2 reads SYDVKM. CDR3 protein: CASSLWGGNNQPQHF. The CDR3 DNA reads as TGTGCCAGCAGTTTATGGGGGGGGAACAATCAGCCCCAGCATTTT.

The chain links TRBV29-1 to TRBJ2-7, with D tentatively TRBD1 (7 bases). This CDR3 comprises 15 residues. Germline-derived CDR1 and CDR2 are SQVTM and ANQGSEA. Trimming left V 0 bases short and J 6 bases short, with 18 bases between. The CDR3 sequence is CSVEDGPGGSIEQYF. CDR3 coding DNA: TGCAGCGTTGAAGATGGACCAGGGGGGTCAATCGAGCAGTACTTC.

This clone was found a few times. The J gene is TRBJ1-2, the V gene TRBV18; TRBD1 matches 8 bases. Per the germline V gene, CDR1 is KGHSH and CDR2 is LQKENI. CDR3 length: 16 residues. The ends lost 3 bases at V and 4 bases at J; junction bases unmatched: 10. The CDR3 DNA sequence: TGTGCCAGCTCACCGGATTCAGGGGGCGCCGCCTATGGCTACACCTTC. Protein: CASSPDSGGAAYGYTF.

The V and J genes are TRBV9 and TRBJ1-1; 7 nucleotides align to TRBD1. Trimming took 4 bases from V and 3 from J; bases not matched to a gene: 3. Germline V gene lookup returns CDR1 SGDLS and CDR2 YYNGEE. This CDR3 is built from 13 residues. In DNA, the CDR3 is TGTGCCAGCAGCTCTCAGGGGGACACTGAAGCTTTCTTT. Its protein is CASSSQGDTEAFF. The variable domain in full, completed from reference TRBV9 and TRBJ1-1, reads DSGVTQTPKHLITATGQRVTLRCSPRSGDLSVYWYQQSLDQGLQFLIQYYNGEERAKGNILERFSAQQFPDLHSELNLSSLELGDSALYFCASSSQGDTEAFFGQGTRLTVV.

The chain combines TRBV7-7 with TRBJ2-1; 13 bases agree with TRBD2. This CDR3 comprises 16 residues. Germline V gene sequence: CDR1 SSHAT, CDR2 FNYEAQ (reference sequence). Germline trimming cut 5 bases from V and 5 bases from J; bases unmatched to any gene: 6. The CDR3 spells CASSPTSGRSNNEQFF. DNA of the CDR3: TGTGCCAGCAGCCCGACTAGCGGGAGGTCCAACAATGAGCAGTTCTTC.

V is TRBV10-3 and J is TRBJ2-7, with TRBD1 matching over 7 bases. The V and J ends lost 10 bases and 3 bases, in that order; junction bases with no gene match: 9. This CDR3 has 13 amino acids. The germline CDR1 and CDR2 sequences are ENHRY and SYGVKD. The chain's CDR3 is CATHGGTDYEQYF. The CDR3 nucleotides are TGTGCCACACACGGTGGGACAGACTACGAGCAGTACTTC.

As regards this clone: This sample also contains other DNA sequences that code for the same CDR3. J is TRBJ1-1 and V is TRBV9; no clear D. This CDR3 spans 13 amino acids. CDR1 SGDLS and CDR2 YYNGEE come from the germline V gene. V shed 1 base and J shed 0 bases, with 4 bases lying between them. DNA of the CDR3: TGTGCCAGCAGCGTAAACATGAACACTGAAGCTTTCTTT. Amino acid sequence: CASSVNMNTEAFF.

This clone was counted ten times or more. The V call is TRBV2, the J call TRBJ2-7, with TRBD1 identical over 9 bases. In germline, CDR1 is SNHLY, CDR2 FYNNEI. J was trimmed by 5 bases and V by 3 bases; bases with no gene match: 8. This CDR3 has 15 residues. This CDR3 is CASSDVVQGADEQYF. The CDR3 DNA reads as TGTGCCAGCAGTGATGTAGTACAGGGGGCCGACGAGCAGTACTTC.

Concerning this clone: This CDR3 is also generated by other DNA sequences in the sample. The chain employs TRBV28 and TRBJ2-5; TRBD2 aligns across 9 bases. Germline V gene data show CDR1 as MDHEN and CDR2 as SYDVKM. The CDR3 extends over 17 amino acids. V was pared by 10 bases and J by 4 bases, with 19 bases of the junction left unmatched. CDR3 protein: CATRGSGSFSVGETQYF. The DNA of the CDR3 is TGTGCCACCAGAGGTAGCGGGAGTTTCTCAGTGGGAGAGACCCAGTACTTC.